The present T cell receptor (beta chain) was sequenced within a study of metastatic and nonmetastatic thyroid tumors. Source study methods: Researchers built a distant-metastasis classifier for papillary thyroid cancer that drew on CDR3 differences across clinicopathological groups. TCRdb reanalyzed the PCR reads via MiXCR. The V and J calls reflect TCRdb's pipeline rather than the authors' work. Found here are several thousand clones, 14% to 15% of them singletons; the top ten hold under 7.5%. All patients were treatment-naive before thyroid surgery. By sample share, this clone is medium-sized. Sequenced input: blood. The source is a female donor with papillary thyroid cancer or a benign thyroid nodule (not recorded which). Some clones in this sample may be carry-over from other donors' samples.

The CDR3 sequence: CASSYSGAAYTGELFF. The CDR3 DNA follows: TGTGCCAGCAGTTACTCAGGGGCCGCTTACACCGGGGAGCTGTTTTTT. The J gene is TRBJ2-2, the V gene TRBV6-2 or TRBV6-3; a possible D gene is TRBD1 (5 bases). Germline assignment: CDR1 MNHEY and CDR2 SVGEGT. The CDR3 contains 16 residues. The V end was cut by 0 bases, the J end by 3 bases, with 11 bases between.